This T cell receptor beta chain was identified in a study of cytomegalovirus exposure and HLA in healthy donors. Concerning this clone: The antigen remains undetermined.

60 Vbeta and 13 Jbeta primers were used in PCR. Some clones are missing from TCRdb's copy, which holds only in-frame ones; the method was immunoSEQ multiplex PCR. The data hold over 150,000 clones, with over 75% observed a single time. Findings and caveats of the study: Follow-up analysis later connected one missense variant in DCLRE1C with trimming of TCR beta V- and J-genes.

Germline-derived CDR1 and CDR2 are SGHAT and FQNNGV. The CDR3 consists of 15 residues. V lost 2 bases to trimming and J lost 2 bases, with 12 bases between them. This sequence was found in a man in his forties in good health and CMV-seronegative. Specimen: PBMCs. The chain links TRBV11-2 to TRBJ2-5; no clear D gene. The CDR3 sequence: CASSLILPPQETQYF. DNA for the CDR3: TGTGCCAGCAGCTTAATCCTACCTCCGCAAGAGACCCAGTACTTC.